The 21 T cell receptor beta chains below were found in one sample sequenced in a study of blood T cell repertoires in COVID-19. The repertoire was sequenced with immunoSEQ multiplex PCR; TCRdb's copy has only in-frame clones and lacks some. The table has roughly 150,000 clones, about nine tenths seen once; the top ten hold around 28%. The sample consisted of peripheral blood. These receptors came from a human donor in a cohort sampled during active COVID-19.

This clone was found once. For the CDR3, the DNA is TGTGCCAGCAGTCCTATTAGCTCTGGAAACACCATATATTTT. This encodes CASSPISSGNTIYF. V is TRBV6-5 and J is TRBJ1-3; D not certain. Trimming stripped 5 bases from V and 0 bases from J, with 8 bases between. The length of the CDR3 is 14 residues. The V gene's germline CDR1 is MNHEY and CDR2 SVGAGI.

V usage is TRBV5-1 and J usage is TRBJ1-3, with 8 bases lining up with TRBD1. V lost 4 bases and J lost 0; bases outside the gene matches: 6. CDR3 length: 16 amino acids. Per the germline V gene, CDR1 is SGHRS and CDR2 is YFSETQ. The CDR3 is CASSPRDRSSGNTIYF. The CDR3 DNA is TGCGCCAGCAGCCCCCGGGACAGGAGCTCTGGAAACACCATATATTTT.

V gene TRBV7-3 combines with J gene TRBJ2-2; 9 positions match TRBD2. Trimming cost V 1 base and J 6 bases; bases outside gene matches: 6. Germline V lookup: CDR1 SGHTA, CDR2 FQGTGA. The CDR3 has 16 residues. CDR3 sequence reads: CASSLNGGGAAGELFF. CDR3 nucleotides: TGTGCCAGCAGCTTAAATGGCGGGGGGGCCGCCGGGGAGCTGTTTTTT.

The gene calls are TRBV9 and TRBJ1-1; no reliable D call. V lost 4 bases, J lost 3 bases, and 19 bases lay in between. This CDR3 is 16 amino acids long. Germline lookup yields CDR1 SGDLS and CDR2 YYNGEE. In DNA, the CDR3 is TGTGCCAGCAGCCTAGGCATGGGCGGGTCTGACACTGAAGCTTTCTTT. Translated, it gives CASSLGMGGSDTEAFF.

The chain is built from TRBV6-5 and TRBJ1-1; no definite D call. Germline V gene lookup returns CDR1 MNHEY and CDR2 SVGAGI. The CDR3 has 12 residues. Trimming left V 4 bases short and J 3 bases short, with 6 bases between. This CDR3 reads CASSSDYTEAFF. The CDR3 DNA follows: TGTGCCAGCAGTTCGGACTACACTGAAGCTTTCTTT.

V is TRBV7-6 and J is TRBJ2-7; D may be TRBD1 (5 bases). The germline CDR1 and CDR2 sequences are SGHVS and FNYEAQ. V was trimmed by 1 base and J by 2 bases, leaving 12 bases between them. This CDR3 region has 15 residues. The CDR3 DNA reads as TGTGCCAGCAGCTTAGTCACAGGCCCTACCTACGAGCAGTACTTC. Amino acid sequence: CASSLVTGPTYEQYF.

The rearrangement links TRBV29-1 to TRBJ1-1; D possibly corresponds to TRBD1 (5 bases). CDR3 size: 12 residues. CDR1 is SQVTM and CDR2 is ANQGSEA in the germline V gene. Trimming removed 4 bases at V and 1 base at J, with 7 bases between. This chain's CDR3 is CSVARGNTEAFF. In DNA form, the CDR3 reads TGCAGCGTTGCAAGGGGGAACACTGAAGCTTTCTTT. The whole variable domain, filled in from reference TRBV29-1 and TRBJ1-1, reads SAVISQKPSRDICQRGTSLTIQCQVDSQVTMMFWYRQQPGQSLTLIATANQGSEATYESGFVIDKFPISRPNLTFSTLTVSNMSPEDSSIYLCSVARGNTEAFFGQGTRLTVV.

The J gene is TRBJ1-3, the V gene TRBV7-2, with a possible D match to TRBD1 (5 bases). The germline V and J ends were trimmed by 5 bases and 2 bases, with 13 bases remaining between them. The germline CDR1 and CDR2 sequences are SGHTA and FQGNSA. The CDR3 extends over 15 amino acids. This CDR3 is CASSPGGAPGNTIYF. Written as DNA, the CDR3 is TGTGCCAGCAGCCCGGGAGGGGCGCCTGGAAACACCATATATTTT.

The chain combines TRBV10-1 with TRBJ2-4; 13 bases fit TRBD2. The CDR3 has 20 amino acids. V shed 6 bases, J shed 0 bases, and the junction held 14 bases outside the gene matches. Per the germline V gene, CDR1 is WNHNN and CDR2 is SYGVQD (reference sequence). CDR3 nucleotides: TGCGCCAGCAGCTCCCAACTAGCGGGGGGGCATCAGATAGCCAAAAACATTCAGTACTTC. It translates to CASSSQLAGGHQIAKNIQYF.

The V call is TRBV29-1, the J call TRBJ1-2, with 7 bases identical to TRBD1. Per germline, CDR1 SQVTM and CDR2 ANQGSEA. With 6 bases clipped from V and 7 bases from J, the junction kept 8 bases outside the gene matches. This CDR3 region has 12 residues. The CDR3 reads CSVDRALGGYTF. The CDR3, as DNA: TGCAGCGTCGACAGGGCTTTAGGTGGCTACACCTTC.

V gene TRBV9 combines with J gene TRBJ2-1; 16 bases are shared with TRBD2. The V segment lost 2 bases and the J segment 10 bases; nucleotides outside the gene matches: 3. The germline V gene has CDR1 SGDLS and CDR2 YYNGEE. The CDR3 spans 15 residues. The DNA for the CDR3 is TGTGCCAGCAGCGTCGGGACTAGCGGGGGGGCGGAGCAGTTCTTC. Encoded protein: CASSVGTSGGAEQFF. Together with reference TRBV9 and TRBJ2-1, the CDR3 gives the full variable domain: DSGVTQTPKHLITATGQRVTLRCSPRSGDLSVYWYQQSLDQGLQFLIQYYNGEERAKGNILERFSAQQFPDLHSELNLSSLELGDSALYFCASSVGTSGGAEQFFGPGTRLTVL.

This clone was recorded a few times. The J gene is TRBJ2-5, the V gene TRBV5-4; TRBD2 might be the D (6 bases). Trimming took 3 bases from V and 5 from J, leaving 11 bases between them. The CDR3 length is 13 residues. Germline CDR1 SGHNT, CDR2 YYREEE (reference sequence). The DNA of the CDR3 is TGTGCCAGCAGCTGGACTATGGGGGAGACCCAGTACTTC. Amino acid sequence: CASSWTMGETQYF.

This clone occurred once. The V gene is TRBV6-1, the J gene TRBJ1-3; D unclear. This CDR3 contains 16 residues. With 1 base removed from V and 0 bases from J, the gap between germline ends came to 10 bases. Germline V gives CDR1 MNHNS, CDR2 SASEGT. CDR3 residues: CASSEVPYSSGNTIYF. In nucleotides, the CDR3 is TGTGCCAGCAGTGAAGTTCCATACTCCTCTGGAAACACCATATATTTT.

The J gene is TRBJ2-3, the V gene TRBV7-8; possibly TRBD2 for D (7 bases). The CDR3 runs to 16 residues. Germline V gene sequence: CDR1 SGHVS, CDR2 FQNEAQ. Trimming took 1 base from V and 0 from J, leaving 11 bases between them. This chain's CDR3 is CASSLGRGGSTDTQYF. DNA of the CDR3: TGTGCCAGCAGCTTAGGGAGGGGGGGCAGCACAGATACGCAGTATTTT.

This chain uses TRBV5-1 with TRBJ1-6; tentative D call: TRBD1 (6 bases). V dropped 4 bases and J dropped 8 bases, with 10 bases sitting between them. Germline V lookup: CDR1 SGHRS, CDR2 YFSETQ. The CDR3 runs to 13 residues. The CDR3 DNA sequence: TGCGCCAGCAGCCGGGACATTGATTCACCCCTCCACTTT. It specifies CASSRDIDSPLHF. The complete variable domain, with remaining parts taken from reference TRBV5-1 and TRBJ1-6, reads KAGVTQTPRYLIKTRGQQVTLSCSPISGHRSVSWYQQTPGQGLQFLFEYFSETQRNKGNFPGRFSGRQFSNSRSEMNVSTLELGDSALYLCASSRDIDSPLHFGNGTRLTVT.

CDR3 region: CASSNDRLVEKLFF. As DNA, the CDR3 is TGTGCCAGCTCAAATGACAGGCTTGTTGAAAAACTGTTTTTT. The chain links TRBV18 to TRBJ1-4; weak D call: TRBD1 (6 bases). This CDR3 has 14 amino acids. The V end was cut by 5 bases, the J end by 7 bases, with 14 bases between. Germline lookup yields CDR1 KGHSH and CDR2 LQKENI.

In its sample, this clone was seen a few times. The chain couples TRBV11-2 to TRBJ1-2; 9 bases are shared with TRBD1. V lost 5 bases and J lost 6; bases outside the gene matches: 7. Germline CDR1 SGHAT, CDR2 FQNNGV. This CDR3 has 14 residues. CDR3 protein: CASSPGQGYHGYTF. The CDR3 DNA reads TGTGCCAGCAGCCCGGGACAGGGTTACCATGGCTACACCTTC.

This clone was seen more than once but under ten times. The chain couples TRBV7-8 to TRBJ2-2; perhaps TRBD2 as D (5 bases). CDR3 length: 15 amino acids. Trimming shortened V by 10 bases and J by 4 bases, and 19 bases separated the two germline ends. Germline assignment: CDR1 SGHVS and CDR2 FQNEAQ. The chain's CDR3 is CATQVGGEVTGELFF. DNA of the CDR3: TGTGCCACTCAGGTCGGAGGCGAGGTCACCGGGGAGCTGTTTTTT.

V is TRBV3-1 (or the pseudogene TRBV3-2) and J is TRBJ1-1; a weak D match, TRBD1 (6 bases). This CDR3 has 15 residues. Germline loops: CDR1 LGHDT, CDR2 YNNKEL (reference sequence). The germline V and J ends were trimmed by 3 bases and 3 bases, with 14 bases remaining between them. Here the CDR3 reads CASSQDSSRYTEAFF. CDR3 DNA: TGTGCCAGCAGCCAGGACAGTAGTCGGTACACTGAAGCTTTCTTT.

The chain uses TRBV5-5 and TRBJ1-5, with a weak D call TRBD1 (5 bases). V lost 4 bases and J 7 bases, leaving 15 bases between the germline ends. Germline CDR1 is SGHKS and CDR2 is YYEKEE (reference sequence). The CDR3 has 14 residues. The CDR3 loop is CASSPGQLRQPQHF. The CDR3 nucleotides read TGTGCCAGCAGCCCAGGACAATTGAGGCAGCCCCAGCATTTT.

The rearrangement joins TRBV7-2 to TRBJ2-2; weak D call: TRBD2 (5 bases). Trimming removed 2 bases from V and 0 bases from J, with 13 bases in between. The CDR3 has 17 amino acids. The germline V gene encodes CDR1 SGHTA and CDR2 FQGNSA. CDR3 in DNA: TGTGCCAGCAGCTTACGGGAAGTTAGAGCGAACACCGGGGAGCTGTTTTTT. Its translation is CASSLREVRANTGELFF.